This T cell receptor beta chain originates from a study of shared clonotypes between healthy human individuals. CD45RO-negative, CCR7-selected cells formed the naive CD8 fraction, which excluded terminally differentiated effector memory CD45RA+ cells. Over several immunoSEQ plates, each subset's genomic DNA was distributed in even portions. The method was immunoSEQ multiplex PCR; TCRdb's version includes in-frame clones alone and lacks a portion of them. The sample yields roughly 810,000 clones, 90% to 97% seen once. CDR1 and CDR2 from the germline V gene are MDHEN and SYDVKM. V was clipped by 5 bases and J by 4 bases, with 13 bases between them. CDR3 length: 14 residues.

This sequence was found in a man aged 30 to 45 in good health. Sequencing was done on a sample of naive CD8+ T cells sorted from blood. This sequence joins TRBV28 and TRBJ2-3, with D maybe TRBD1 (6 bases). The CDR3 protein is CASSTSGVADTQYF. CDR3 DNA sequence: TGTGCCAGCAGTACTTCAGGGGTGGCAGATACGCAGTATTTT.